The 19 T cell receptor beta chains below come from one sample, sequenced in a study of blood T cell repertoires in COVID-19. Clones were read by immunoSEQ multiplex PCR, and TCRdb kept only the in-frame ones, dropping some. The sample contains about 170,000 clones, about 85% of which appear only once. The specimen sequenced was peripheral blood. Source of these receptors: a man in his sixties who had recovered from COVID-19.

This chain connects TRBV14 to TRBJ2-6; 7 bases are a match to TRBD1. This CDR3 has 18 residues. Trimming at V came to 5 bases and at J to 8 bases, leaving 18 bases not matched to a gene. Germline values: CDR1 SGHDN, CDR2 FVKESK. The DNA for the CDR3 is TGTGCCAGCAGCGAGGGACAGCGGCCTCCCAAGCGGACCAACGTCCTGACTTTC. This gives the protein CASSEGQRPPKRTNVLTF. Looking up the rest from reference TRBV14 and TRBJ2-6 gives the full variable domain: EAGVTQFPSHSVIEKGQTVTLRCDPISGHDNLYWYRRVMGKEIKFLLHFVKESKQDESGMPNNRFLAERTGGTYSTLKVQPAELEDSGVYFCASSEGQRPPKRTNVLTFGAGSRLTVL.

This rearrangement joins TRBV19 to TRBJ2-5; D ambiguous. This CDR3 is 13 amino acids long. The germline V gene has CDR1 LNHDA and CDR2 SQIVND (reference sequence). Trimming left V 2 bases short and J 2 bases short, with 6 bases between. CDR3 sequence (DNA): TGTGCCAGTAGTATAACGCAGCAAGAGACCCAGTACTTC. Protein: CASSITQQETQYF.

The CDR3 DNA reads TGTGCCAGTAGTAGGGGACAGACTACAGATACGCAGTATTTT. Encoded protein: CASSRGQTTDTQYF. J is TRBJ2-3 and V is TRBV19; TRBD1 matches at 7 bases. Germline CDR1 is LNHDA and CDR2 is SQIVND (reference sequence). The V and J ends lost 4 bases and 3 bases, in that order; junction bases with no gene match: 4. This CDR3 has 14 residues.

The chain couples TRBV18 to TRBJ2-5; maybe TRBD2 (5 bases). V lost 3 bases and J lost 1, with 6 bases in between. Germline V gives CDR1 KGHSH, CDR2 LQKENI. The CDR3 has 13 amino acids. The CDR3 nucleotides read TGTGCCAGCTCACCGGAGGTCCAAGAGACCCAGTACTTC. This sequence encodes CASSPEVQETQYF.

The V gene is TRBV6-5, the J gene TRBJ2-4, with D unclear. The germline CDR1 and CDR2 sequences are MNHEY and SVGAGI. The V end was cut by 4 bases, the J end by 0 bases, with 10 bases between. CDR3 length: 15 residues. CDR3 bases: TGTGCCAGCAGTTCCCCCACTCTAGCCAAAAACATTCAGTACTTC. Translating gives CASSSPTLAKNIQYF.

The V and J genes are TRBV14 and TRBJ1-5, with a weak D call TRBD1 (6 bases). Germline assignment: CDR1 SGHDN and CDR2 FVKESK. V dropped 1 base and J dropped 7 bases, with 20 bases sitting between them. This CDR3 contains 17 residues. The CDR3 nucleotides are TGTGCCAGCAGCCAAGGGAACATTGGGGGCGTCGGACAGCCCCAGCATTTT. Encoded protein: CASSQGNIGGVGQPQHF. The entire variable domain, with the rest obtained from reference TRBV14 and TRBJ1-5, is as follows: EAGVTQFPSHSVIEKGQTVTLRCDPISGHDNLYWYRRVMGKEIKFLLHFVKESKQDESGMPNNRFLAERTGGTYSTLKVQPAELEDSGVYFCASSQGNIGGVGQPQHFGDGTRLSIL.

This chain connects TRBV2 to TRBJ2-7; a possible D gene is TRBD2 (5 bases). Trimming removed 7 bases from V and 2 bases from J, with 15 bases in between. The CDR3 loop spans 14 amino acids. Germline CDR1 is SNHLY and CDR2 is FYNNEI. The CDR3 region is CASKLGSGAYEQYF. CDR3 DNA: TGTGCCAGCAAATTGGGGAGTGGGGCCTACGAGCAGTACTTC. Full variable domain (remainder filled in from reference TRBV2 and TRBJ2-7): EPEVTQTPSHQVTQMGQEVILRCVPISNHLYFYWYRQILGQKVEFLVSFYNNEISEKSEIFDDQFSVERPDGSNFTLKIRSTKLEDSAMYFCASKLGSGAYEQYFGPGTRLTVT.

The J gene is TRBJ2-1, the V gene TRBV27, with 7 positions matching TRBD2. The CDR3 sequence is 16 residues long. Trimming removed 5 bases from V and 9 bases from J; junction bases left unmatched: 16. Germline CDR1 is MNHEY and CDR2 is SMNVEV (reference sequence). The CDR3: CASSLGGTDLRSEQFF. The DNA of the CDR3 is TGTGCCAGCAGTCTGGGAGGGACCGACCTTCGGAGTGAGCAGTTCTTC.

The chain employs TRBV10-2 and TRBJ2-3; 8 bases are a match to TRBD2. Germline assignment: CDR1 WSHSY and CDR2 SAAADI. V was pared by 8 bases and J by 5 bases, with 12 bases of the junction left unmatched. This CDR3 contains 15 residues. The CDR3 loop is CASVDPAGAKDTQYF. The CDR3 nucleotides are TGCGCCAGCGTAGACCCAGCGGGGGCGAAAGATACGCAGTATTTT.

The chain has TRBV19 and TRBJ2-2, with D unclear. This CDR3 spans 14 amino acids. CDR1 LNHDA and CDR2 SQIVND come from the germline V gene (reference sequence). The V end was cut by 4 bases, the J end by 3 bases, with 9 bases between. In DNA, the CDR3 is TGTGCCAGTAGTACTGACACCTACACCGGGGAGCTGTTTTTT. Translation gives CASSTDTYTGELFF.

This chain uses TRBV29-1 with TRBJ2-3, with 7 bases lining up with TRBD1. The CDR3 has 14 amino acids. Unmatched junction bases numbered 5, after V lost 3 bases and J lost 2 bases. The germline V gene has CDR1 SQVTM and CDR2 ANQGSEA. The CDR3 DNA sequence: TGCAGCGTTGATCAGGGGGTTATCACAGATACGCAGTATTTT. It encodes CSVDQGVITDTQYF.

This chain uses TRBV19 with TRBJ2-4; 7 bases line up with TRBD2. The CDR3 spans 16 residues. Germline-derived CDR1 and CDR2 are LNHDA and SQIVND (reference sequence). The V and J ends lost 3 bases and 1 base, in that order; junction bases with no gene match: 6. CDR3 protein: CASSIIAGPAKNIQYF. In DNA form, the CDR3 reads TGTGCCAGTAGTATTATAGCGGGCCCTGCCAAAAACATTCAGTACTTC.

The chain uses TRBV7-9 and TRBJ2-1; possible D gene TRBD1, 6 bases. The V gene's germline CDR1 is SEHNR and CDR2 FQNEAQ (reference sequence). The V end was cut by 4 bases, the J end by 9 bases, with 10 bases between. The CDR3 consists of 12 residues. The CDR3 is CASSSGTTEQFF. The CDR3 nucleotides read TGTGCCAGCAGCTCAGGGACAACTGAGCAGTTCTTC.

V is TRBV6-5 and J is TRBJ2-2, with 10 bases lining up with TRBD1. V was clipped by 5 bases and J by 8 bases; unmatched bases: 5. Per the germline V gene, CDR1 is MNHEY and CDR2 is SVGAGI. This CDR3 region has 14 residues. The CDR3 protein is CASSLTGGVGELFF. The DNA for the CDR3 is TGTGCCAGCAGTCTGACAGGGGGCGTGGGGGAGCTGTTTTTT.

The J gene is TRBJ2-3, the V gene TRBV10-3; 11 positions match TRBD2. The CDR3 runs to 15 residues. V lost 10 bases, J lost 3 bases, and 9 bases stayed unmatched. Looked up from germline, CDR1 is ENHRY and CDR2 is SYGVKD. This chain's CDR3 is CATFPTSGGTDTQYF. CDR3 DNA sequence: TGTGCCACCTTCCCTACTAGCGGGGGTACAGATACGCAGTATTTT.

V is TRBV6-4 and J is TRBJ2-1; a possible D gene is TRBD1 (8 bases). The V gene's germline CDR1 is MRHNA and CDR2 SNTAGT. Deletions cut 6 bases from V and 8 bases from J, with 20 bases between. The CDR3 has 15 amino acids. The CDR3 bases are TGTGCCAGCAGCCTCCGACCCACAGGGGGGGATGAGCAGTTCTTC. It codes for CASSLRPTGGDEQFF.

The chain uses TRBV3-1 (or the pseudogene TRBV3-2) and TRBJ1-6; D is uncertain. The CDR3 loop spans 14 amino acids. The V end was cut by 5 bases, the J end by 0 bases, with 5 bases between. Germline CDR1 and CDR2: LGHDT and YNNKEL (reference sequence). For the CDR3, the DNA is TGTGCCAGCAGCTACACCTCCTATAATTCACCCCTCCACTTT. Amino acid sequence: CASSYTSYNSPLHF.

This clone was seen only a few times. The rearrangement links TRBV7-8 to TRBJ1-5; D is uncertain. The CDR3 has 18 residues. CDR1 and CDR2 (germline): SGHVS, FQNEAQ. V was trimmed by 5 bases and J by 1 base, leaving 21 bases between them. The DNA for the CDR3 is TGTGCCAGCAGCCTCGGAGGGCGCAGATTGGTCAGCAATCAGCCCCAGCATTTT. It yields the protein CASSLGGRRLVSNQPQHF.

The V call is TRBV12-5, the J call TRBJ2-5, with unresolved D. V was trimmed by 3 bases and J by 13 bases, leaving 9 bases between them. In germline, CDR1 is LGHNT, CDR2 FRNRAP. This CDR3 spans 10 amino acids. DNA for the CDR3: TGTGCTAGTGGTTTAAGGAGTCGGTACTTC. Translating gives CASGLRSRYF.